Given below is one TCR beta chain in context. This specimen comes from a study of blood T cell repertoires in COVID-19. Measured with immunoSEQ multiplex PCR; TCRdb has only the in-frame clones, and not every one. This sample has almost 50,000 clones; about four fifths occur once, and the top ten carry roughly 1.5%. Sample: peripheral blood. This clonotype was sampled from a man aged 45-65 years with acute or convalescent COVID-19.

CDR3 region: CASSFMGGDSNQPQHF. The CDR3 DNA is TGTGCCAGCAGCTTTATGGGTGGAGATAGCAATCAGCCCCAGCATTTT. V and J are TRBV7-9 and TRBJ1-5, with D unclear. The germline V gene has CDR1 SEHNR and CDR2 FQNEAQ (reference sequence). Trimming pared 3 bases from V and 0 bases from J, leaving 12 bases between. The CDR3 totals 16 residues.